These T cell receptor beta chains were read from a single sample in a study of blood T cell repertoires in COVID-19. The table came from immunoSEQ multiplex PCR; TCRdb's copy has only in-frame clones and leaves some out. The sample has 450,000 to 600,000 clones, about 85% seen once. Sample: PBMCs or T cells enriched from blood (not recorded which). These receptors all come from a woman between 18 and 29 years old who had recovered from COVID-19. Each CDR3 is given with its conserved first and last residue. The order of the fields is clone size, J gene, V gene, D gene, CDR3 DNA, CDR3 protein. The D gene is left open where the match is weak. Where a row states a size, it is once, few, many or the class of an expanded clone; other rows omit it.

clone_size: NA; j_call: TRBJ2-3; v_call: TRBV10-2; d_call: TRBD2; cdr3_nt: TGCGCCAGCATACTAGCGACTAGCGGGGGGACCACAGATACGCAGTATTTT; cdr3_aa: CASILATSGGTTDTQYF
clone_size: NA; j_call: TRBJ1-2; v_call: TRBV29-1; d_call: TRBD1; cdr3_nt: TGCAGCGTTGGTCCATGGGACAGGAACTATGGCTACACCTTC; cdr3_aa: CSVGPWDRNYGYTF
clone_size: NA; j_call: TRBJ1-6; v_call: TRBV3-1/TRBV3-2; d_call: TRBD1; cdr3_nt: TGTGCCAGCAGCCAAGACAGGGGGTATAATTCACCCCTCCACTTT; cdr3_aa: CASSQDRGYNSPLHF
clone_size: NA; j_call: TRBJ2-7; v_call: TRBV10-1; d_call: NA; cdr3_nt: TGCGCCAGCAGTGAGTCGATCGCAATACGCGGGCAGTACTTC; cdr3_aa: CASSESIAIRGQYF
clone_size: NA; j_call: TRBJ1-5; v_call: TRBV6-4; d_call: TRBD1; cdr3_nt: TGTGCCAGAACACCGCCTTGGGACAGAATGATGCAGCCCCAGCATTTT; cdr3_aa: CARTPPWDRMMQPQHF
clone_size: once; j_call: TRBJ2-3; v_call: TRBV11-2; d_call: NA; cdr3_nt: TGTGCCAGCAGCTCCTCTGTAGATACGCAGTATTTT; cdr3_aa: CASSSSVDTQYF
clone_size: NA; j_call: TRBJ2-7; v_call: TRBV11-2; d_call: NA; cdr3_nt: TGTGCCAGCAGCTTAATAGACAGCAACTACGAGCAGTACTTC; cdr3_aa: CASSLIDSNYEQYF
clone_size: once; j_call: TRBJ2-1; v_call: TRBV2; d_call: NA; cdr3_nt: TGTGCCAGCAGTGAACGATTATCAGGTAAAGCCTACAATGAGCAGTTCTTC; cdr3_aa: CASSERLSGKAYNEQFF
clone_size: NA; j_call: TRBJ2-4; v_call: TRBV30; d_call: NA; cdr3_nt: TGTGCCTGGAGTGTTAAAGCAGGGATCTTAGCCAAAAACATTCAGTACTTC; cdr3_aa: CAWSVKAGILAKNIQYF
clone_size: NA; j_call: TRBJ1-1; v_call: TRBV2; d_call: NA; cdr3_nt: TGTGCCAGCAGTGATTTCAAGTGGGAGGGGACGGAAGCTTTCTTT; cdr3_aa: CASSDFKWEGTEAFF
clone_size: NA; j_call: TRBJ1-2; v_call: TRBV5-5; d_call: TRBD1; cdr3_nt: TGTGCCAGCAGCGGGGGACAGGGGGCTGGTGGCTACACCTTC; cdr3_aa: CASSGGQGAGGYTF
clone_size: NA; j_call: TRBJ2-7; v_call: TRBV2; d_call: NA; cdr3_nt: TGTGCCAGCAGACCGGTCTCCTACGAGCAGTACTTC; cdr3_aa: CASRPVSYEQYF
clone_size: NA; j_call: TRBJ2-1; v_call: TRBV11-2; d_call: TRBD1; cdr3_nt: TGTGCCAGCAGCCTACGACAGGGAAGTGGCAATGAGCAGTTCTTC; cdr3_aa: CASSLRQGSGNEQFF
clone_size: NA; j_call: TRBJ1-1; v_call: TRBV20-1; d_call: NA; cdr3_nt: TGCAGTGCTAGTCGGGGTACTGAAGCTTTCTTT; cdr3_aa: CSASRGTEAFF
clone_size: NA; j_call: TRBJ2-2; v_call: TRBV19; d_call: TRBD2; cdr3_nt: TGTGCCAGTAGTAAGGGACTAGGGGTCGGGGAGCTGTTTTTT; cdr3_aa: CASSKGLGVGELFF
clone_size: NA; j_call: TRBJ1-5; v_call: TRBV20-1; d_call: TRBD1; cdr3_nt: TGCAGTGCTAGTTTAGGACAGGGAGGTCAGCCCCAGCATTTT; cdr3_aa: CSASLGQGGQPQHF
clone_size: once; j_call: TRBJ2-5; v_call: TRBV5-4; d_call: NA; cdr3_nt: TGTGCCAGCAGCACTATGGAGGGTACGGAGACCCAGTACTTC; cdr3_aa: CASSTMEGTETQYF
clone_size: NA; j_call: TRBJ2-7; v_call: TRBV30; d_call: NA; cdr3_nt: TGTGCCTGGAGCGCCAGGGATCACTACGAGCAGTACTTC; cdr3_aa: CAWSARDHYEQYF
clone_size: NA; j_call: TRBJ2-7; v_call: TRBV18; d_call: TRBD1; cdr3_nt: TGTGCCAGCTCACCCGGGACAGTTTACGAGCAGTACTTC; cdr3_aa: CASSPGTVYEQYF
clone_size: NA; j_call: TRBJ1-2; v_call: TRBV5-1; d_call: NA; cdr3_nt: TGCGCCAGCAGAGGAGGTGACGTGGGCTACACCTTC; cdr3_aa: CASRGGDVGYTF
clone_size: NA; j_call: TRBJ1-5; v_call: TRBV28; d_call: NA; cdr3_nt: TGTGCCAGCAGTTTAAGGGGTGATGGCAATCAGCCCCAGCATTTT; cdr3_aa: CASSLRGDGNQPQHF
clone_size: NA; j_call: TRBJ2-2; v_call: TRBV5-4; d_call: TRBD1; cdr3_nt: TGTGCCAGCAGATCCGGGACAGGGGGTCCCACCGGGGAGCTGTTTTTT; cdr3_aa: CASRSGTGGPTGELFF
clone_size: NA; j_call: TRBJ1-4; v_call: TRBV7-2; d_call: TRBD1; cdr3_nt: TGTGCCAGCAGCCCGGGACAGACAACTAATGAAAAACTGTTTTTT; cdr3_aa: CASSPGQTTNEKLFF
clone_size: NA; j_call: TRBJ1-3; v_call: TRBV9; d_call: TRBD1; cdr3_nt: TGTGCCAGCAGCGGGGGACAGTACCTCTCTGGAAACACCATATATTTT; cdr3_aa: CASSGGQYLSGNTIYF
clone_size: few; j_call: TRBJ2-7; v_call: TRBV7-9; d_call: TRBD1; cdr3_nt: TGTGCCAGCAGCTTAGGGGACAGCTACGAGCAGTACTTC; cdr3_aa: CASSLGDSYEQYF
clone_size: NA; j_call: TRBJ2-3; v_call: TRBV3-1/TRBV3-2; d_call: TRBD1; cdr3_nt: TGTGCCAGCAGCCACGGACAGGGCGGAGGGACGCAGTATTTT; cdr3_aa: CASSHGQGGGTQYF
clone_size: NA; j_call: TRBJ1-5; v_call: TRBV21-1; d_call: NA; cdr3_nt: TGTGCCAGCAGCAAAGGCGGGGGGCCTGATCTCAATCAGCCCCAGCATTTT; cdr3_aa: CASSKGGGPDLNQPQHF
clone_size: NA; j_call: TRBJ1-6; v_call: TRBV5-4; d_call: NA; cdr3_nt: TGTGCCAGCAGCCTCAACCGGGGGGGGCTTAACTATAATTCACCCCTCCACTTT; cdr3_aa: CASSLNRGGLNYNSPLHF
clone_size: NA; j_call: TRBJ2-7; v_call: TRBV25-1; d_call: TRBD2; cdr3_nt: TGTGCCAGCAGTGGTTCTAGCGGGGGGGCTTCCTACGAGCAGTACTTC; cdr3_aa: CASSGSSGGASYEQYF
clone_size: NA; j_call: TRBJ1-4; v_call: TRBV2; d_call: NA; cdr3_nt: TGTGCCAGCAGTGGGACTCCTAATGAAAAACTGTTTTTT; cdr3_aa: CASSGTPNEKLFF
clone_size: NA; j_call: TRBJ2-7; v_call: TRBV2; d_call: TRBD2; cdr3_nt: TGTGCCAGCAGCCGGGGGGTCATTGGCCTCGAGCAGTACTTC; cdr3_aa: CASSRGVIGLEQYF
clone_size: NA; j_call: TRBJ2-7; v_call: TRBV28; d_call: TRBD1; cdr3_nt: TGTGCCAGCAGTCTACGACAGGGTTTAAACCAGCAGTACTTC; cdr3_aa: CASSLRQGLNQQYF
clone_size: NA; j_call: TRBJ1-1; v_call: TRBV19; d_call: NA; cdr3_nt: TGTGCCAGTTGTCAGGCCTCCATGAACACTGAAGCTTTCTTT; cdr3_aa: CASCQASMNTEAFF
clone_size: NA; j_call: TRBJ2-2; v_call: TRBV7-2; d_call: NA; cdr3_nt: TGTGCCAGCAGCCCTACTCCGGGAGACACCGGGGAGCTGTTTTTT; cdr3_aa: CASSPTPGDTGELFF
clone_size: NA; j_call: TRBJ2-3; v_call: TRBV5-6; d_call: TRBD2; cdr3_nt: TGTGCCAGCAGCTTTTTAGCGGGGGGGTTAGCAGATACGCAGTATTTT; cdr3_aa: CASSFLAGGLADTQYF
clone_size: once; j_call: TRBJ2-3; v_call: TRBV5-1; d_call: TRBD1; cdr3_nt: TGCGCCAGCAGCCCCCTGGACAGGGTAGATACGCAGTATTTT; cdr3_aa: CASSPLDRVDTQYF
clone_size: NA; j_call: TRBJ2-7; v_call: TRBV7-9; d_call: NA; cdr3_nt: TGTGCCAGCAGCTTACACTACGAGCAGTACTTC; cdr3_aa: CASSLHYEQYF
clone_size: NA; j_call: TRBJ2-7; v_call: TRBV3-1/TRBV3-2; d_call: NA; cdr3_nt: TGTGCCAGCAGCCAAGATTGGAAGGGGCCCTACGAGCAGTACTTC; cdr3_aa: CASSQDWKGPYEQYF
clone_size: NA; j_call: TRBJ1-5; v_call: TRBV3-1/TRBV3-2; d_call: NA; cdr3_nt: TGTGCCAGCAGCCAGACAGGAAACAATCAGCCCCAGCATTTT; cdr3_aa: CASSQTGNNQPQHF
clone_size: NA; j_call: TRBJ2-7; v_call: TRBV7-9; d_call: NA; cdr3_nt: TGTGCCAGCAGCGCCCGGTTTGGGAGCTCCTACGAGCAGTACTTC; cdr3_aa: CASSARFGSSYEQYF
clone_size: NA; j_call: TRBJ1-6; v_call: TRBV7-2; d_call: TRBD1; cdr3_nt: TGTGCCAGCAGTTACGGACAGGAGGGCTCACCCCTCCACTTT; cdr3_aa: CASSYGQEGSPLHF
clone_size: NA; j_call: TRBJ1-4; v_call: TRBV12-5; d_call: TRBD1; cdr3_nt: TGTGCTAGTGGTCCCGCAGGGGGAAGTGAAAAACTGTTTTTT; cdr3_aa: CASGPAGGSEKLFF
clone_size: once; j_call: TRBJ2-3; v_call: TRBV2; d_call: TRBD2; cdr3_nt: TGTGCCAGCAGTGCCCTCTCCCGGGGGGGCCAAGATACGCAGTATTTT; cdr3_aa: CASSALSRGGQDTQYF
clone_size: once; j_call: TRBJ2-3; v_call: TRBV4-1; d_call: NA; cdr3_nt: TGCGCCAGCAGCCAAGAGAAGAGGAGTCCTAACACAGATACGCAGTATTTT; cdr3_aa: CASSQEKRSPNTDTQYF
clone_size: NA; j_call: TRBJ2-1; v_call: TRBV27; d_call: TRBD1; cdr3_nt: TGTGCCAGCAGTTTATCCGGGACAGGGGACCATGAGCAGTTCTTC; cdr3_aa: CASSLSGTGDHEQFF
clone_size: NA; j_call: TRBJ2-7; v_call: TRBV19; d_call: TRBD1; cdr3_nt: TGTGCCAGTAGTCTTCGGACAGGGTCGGGCGAGCAGTACTTC; cdr3_aa: CASSLRTGSGEQYF
clone_size: NA; j_call: TRBJ1-1; v_call: TRBV3-1/TRBV3-2; d_call: NA; cdr3_nt: TGTGCCAGCAGCCGTATAGGGGGGGGGAGCACTGAAGCTTTCTTT; cdr3_aa: CASSRIGGGSTEAFF
clone_size: few; j_call: TRBJ1-1; v_call: TRBV3-1/TRBV3-2; d_call: NA; cdr3_nt: TGTGCCAGCAGCTACAACGGGGGGGACACTGAAGCTTTCTTT; cdr3_aa: CASSYNGGDTEAFF
clone_size: once; j_call: TRBJ2-1; v_call: TRBV7-8; d_call: NA; cdr3_nt: TGTGCCAGCAGCCCCACAGGAGTTTACAATGAGCAGTTCTTC; cdr3_aa: CASSPTGVYNEQFF
clone_size: once; j_call: TRBJ2-5; v_call: TRBV7-2; d_call: NA; cdr3_nt: TGTGCCAGCAGCTTTTTTAGAGGAGAGACCCAGTACTTC; cdr3_aa: CASSFFRGETQYF
clone_size: NA; j_call: TRBJ1-5; v_call: TRBV18; d_call: TRBD1; cdr3_nt: TGTGCCAGCTCCCAAGGGACAGGGGGTCAGCCCCAGCATTTT; cdr3_aa: CASSQGTGGQPQHF
clone_size: NA; j_call: TRBJ2-4; v_call: TRBV7-5; d_call: NA; cdr3_nt: TGTGCCAGAAGCTTACTGGGGCGGCTACTAGCCAAAAACATTCAGTACTTC; cdr3_aa: CARSLLGRLLAKNIQYF
clone_size: NA; j_call: TRBJ1-6; v_call: TRBV3-1/TRBV3-2; d_call: NA; cdr3_nt: TGTGCCAGCAGCCCATTAGAAGTTTCCGGACCTCAGGGCCTCCACTTT; cdr3_aa: CASSPLEVSGPQGLHF